These T cell receptor beta chains were read from a single sample in a study of cytomegalovirus exposure and HLA in healthy donors. Assay used: immunoSEQ multiplex PCR; TCRdb lists only in-frame clones, some missing. The data show over 100,000 clones, about 79% seen once. The specimen was PBMCs. All receptors come from a woman aged 18-29 years in good health and CMV-seropositive. CDR3s include the opening cysteine and the closing phenylalanine or tryptophan. The D gene is left open where the match is weak. The size field is filled for only some rows; it gives once, few, many or a size class.

j_call d_call v_call clone_size cdr3_nt cdr3_aa
TRBJ2-2 TRBD1 TRBV7-3 few TGTGCCAGCAGCCGCGAGCCCCTCAGGGGGACCGGGGAGCTGTTTTTT CASSREPLRGTGELFF
TRBJ1-3 TRBD1 TRBV5-1 NA TGCGCCAGCAGCTTGGGACAGGGGATCGGAAACACCATATATTTT CASSLGQGIGNTIYF
TRBJ2-3 NA TRBV10-3 NA TGTGCCATCAGTGAGCCAGGAACACTTAGCACAGATACGCAGTATTTT CAISEPGTLSTDTQYF
TRBJ1-6 TRBD1 TRBV5-4 NA TGTGCCAGCAGCCGTAACCGGGACAGCCATTCACCCCTCCACTTT CASSRNRDSHSPLHF
TRBJ2-5 NA TRBV19 NA TGTGCCAGTAATAGGGGGAGGGGTGGCCAAGAGACCCAGTACTTC CASNRGRGGQETQYF
TRBJ1-1 TRBD1 TRBV6-1 NA TGTGCCAGCAGTGAAAAAGGCAGGGGGCGCGTGAGAAGCACTGAAGCTTTCTTT CASSEKGRGRVRSTEAFF
TRBJ2-7 NA TRBV6-5 NA TGTGCCAGCCAGAGGGGGCGCGCGGGGCACGAGCAGTACTTC CASQRGRAGHEQYF
TRBJ2-7 TRBD2 TRBV27 NA TGTGCCAGCAGTTATTACGGACTAGCGGGAGTCCAAGAGCAGTACTTC CASSYYGLAGVQEQYF
TRBJ1-5 NA TRBV18 few TGTGCCAGCTCACGAACCAGGGATCAGCCCCAGCATTTT CASSRTRDQPQHF
TRBJ2-7 NA TRBV25-1 once TGTGCCACCACCCCAGGGGAGACGTTGGCGAAGCAGTACTTC CATTPGETLAKQYF
TRBJ1-6 TRBD1 TRBV7-9 NA TGTGCCAGCGGGACAGACAATTCACCCCTCCACTTT CASGTDNSPLHF
TRBJ2-7 TRBD2 TRBV7-2 few TGTGCCAGCAGCTTCTCGGCGGGAGCCTACGAGCAGTACTTC CASSFSAGAYEQYF
TRBJ1-1 NA TRBV28 NA TGTGCCAGCAGTTCCCCGGGAAGCACAGGGAAGAACACTGAAGCTTTCTTT CASSSPGSTGKNTEAFF
TRBJ2-3 TRBD1 TRBV4-1 few TGCGCCAGCAAGGGGGCTACTAGCACAGATACGCAGTATTTT CASKGATSTDTQYF
TRBJ1-5 TRBD1 TRBV7-9 once TGTGCCAGCAGCTTGACCGGGACAGTTAGCAATCAGCCCCAGCATTTT CASSLTGTVSNQPQHF
TRBJ1-1 NA TRBV28 NA TGTGCCAGCAGTTTCGGCCAGGGGAACACTGAAGCTTTCTTT CASSFGQGNTEAFF
TRBJ1-3 NA TRBV11-3 NA TGTGCCAGCAGCTTAGTTGAGGCTGGAAACACCATATATTTT CASSLVEAGNTIYF
TRBJ1-5 NA TRBV5-8 NA TGTGCCAGCAGCTTCGGAGGGCGCGGACAGCCCCAGCATTTT CASSFGGRGQPQHF
TRBJ1-2 NA TRBV7-9 NA TGTGCCAGCAGCTTCAGTTTAGTTAACAGGGTTGGCTACACCTTC CASSFSLVNRVGYTF
TRBJ1-5 TRBD1 TRBV19 NA TGTGCCAGTATGGTACACAGGGGTACCAATCAGCCCCAGCATTTT CASMVHRGTNQPQHF
TRBJ2-3 TRBD1 TRBV19 NA TGTGCCAGCGCCGGACAGGGAAGTAGCACAGATACGCAGTATTTT CASAGQGSSTDTQYF
TRBJ1-6 TRBD1 TRBV11-3 once TGTGCCAGCAGCCCTAGGGACAGGGGCAATTCACCCCTCCACTTT CASSPRDRGNSPLHF
TRBJ1-1 NA TRBV6-6 NA TGTGCCAGCAGTTATAAGGGGACTGAAGCTTTCTTT CASSYKGTEAFF
TRBJ2-1 TRBD2 TRBV4-1 NA TGCGCCAGCAGCCGAATCCCAGGGCCGGGGGGGCCCTACAATGAGCAGTTCTTC CASSRIPGPGGPYNEQFF
TRBJ2-7 NA TRBV9 NA TGTGCCAGCAGCCCCCACAACAGGGTTAGCGAGCAGTACTTC CASSPHNRVSEQYF
TRBJ2-7 TRBD2 TRBV15 NA TGTGCCACCAGCAGAGATCGTGAAAGGGGAGCGGGAATCTCCTACGAGCAGTACTTC CATSRDRERGAGISYEQYF
TRBJ2-1 NA TRBV28 once TGTGCCAGCAGCAAACGGTTAAGCTCCTACAATGAGCAGTTCTTC CASSKRLSSYNEQFF
TRBJ2-2 TRBD2 TRBV5-1 NA TGCGCCAGCAGCCCTCGGAGGAGCGGGAAGAACACCGGGGAGCTGTTTTTT CASSPRRSGKNTGELFF
TRBJ1-1 TRBD1 TRBV6-6 NA TGTGCCAGCAGTTACGGACAGGGTGAAGCTTTCTTT CASSYGQGEAFF
TRBJ2-1 NA TRBV7-9 NA TGTGCCAGCAGCTTATCGATAGCGGCCTACAATGAGCAGTTCTTC CASSLSIAAYNEQFF
TRBJ2-1 TRBD2 TRBV4-2 NA TGTGCCAGCAGCCAAGATAGGGGACTAGAATACAATGAGCAGTTCTTC CASSQDRGLEYNEQFF
TRBJ1-4 NA TRBV6-6 NA TGTGCCAGCGACTATGGGGTGGCGAATGAAAAACTGTTTTTT CASDYGVANEKLFF
TRBJ2-7 TRBD2 TRBV4-1 NA TGCGCCAGCAGCCAGAGGACTAGCGGGAGTTACGAGCAGTACTTC CASSQRTSGSYEQYF
TRBJ1-5 NA TRBV6-5 once TGTGCCAGCAGTTACGTAAGAGGGAGGGAGCCCCAGCATTTT CASSYVRGREPQHF
TRBJ2-7 TRBD1 TRBV6-1 NA TGTGCCAGCAGGATAAGGGACAGGGCTTTGGACGAGCAGTACTTC CASRIRDRALDEQYF
TRBJ2-7 NA TRBV25-1 NA TGTGCCAGCAGTGAGGCAGGGGAACAAGGCGAGCAGTACTTC CASSEAGEQGEQYF
TRBJ2-7 NA TRBV27 NA TGTGCCAGCAGTTTATCTGGGCCCCCCTACGAGCAGTACTTC CASSLSGPPYEQYF
TRBJ2-7 TRBD2 TRBV27 NA TGTGCCAGCAGGCCGGGACTAGCGGGAGTCGAGCAGTACTTC CASRPGLAGVEQYF
TRBJ1-2 NA TRBV6-5 NA TGTGCCAGCAGCCCGGGCCTCCAGGGTGGCTACACCTTC CASSPGLQGGYTF
TRBJ2-7 NA TRBV5-4 few TGTGCCAGCAGCAACCGGGACTTTCGTCCGGACGAGCAGTACTTC CASSNRDFRPDEQYF
TRBJ1-5 NA TRBV15 NA TGTGCCACCAGCAGAGGTGGAGGATCTCAGCCCCAGCATTTT CATSRGGGSQPQHF
TRBJ2-7 NA TRBV28 NA TGTGCCAGCAGTTTATCTGTCGAGCAGTACTTC CASSLSVEQYF
TRBJ1-1 NA TRBV4-2 few TGTGCCAGCAGCCAAGATGGGAGGGCTGAAGCTTTCTTT CASSQDGRAEAFF
TRBJ2-7 NA TRBV6-5 NA TGTGCCAGCAGCCCGGCCGGGCAGGGGCAGTACTTC CASSPAGQGQYF
TRBJ2-3 TRBD2 TRBV29-1 NA TGCAGCGGGAGACTAGCGCCAGATACGCAGTATTTT CSGRLAPDTQYF
TRBJ2-3 NA TRBV2 NA TGTGCCAGCGGGGGTGGGGGGTATGCAGATACGCAGTATTTT CASGGGGYADTQYF
TRBJ2-7 NA TRBV6-1 NA TGTGCCAGCAGTGAAGGGGGCAGGACCTACGAGCAGTACTTC CASSEGGRTYEQYF
TRBJ1-5 TRBD1 TRBV7-2 few TGTGCCAGCAGCTTATACGGGGTATCAGGGGGTCAGCCCCAGCATTTT CASSLYGVSGGQPQHF
TRBJ2-7 NA TRBV4-1 NA TGCGCCAGCAGCCACCGGGACTCGACTACGATGGAGCAGTACTTC CASSHRDSTTMEQYF
TRBJ2-5 TRBD2 TRBV5-4 NA TGTGCCAGCAGCTATGGGGGACTAGCGGGAGTCTCAGAGACCCAGTACTTC CASSYGGLAGVSETQYF
TRBJ2-7 NA TRBV4-1 NA TGCGCCAGCAGCCAATCCCCCGGGATCTACGAGCAGTACTTC CASSQSPGIYEQYF
TRBJ2-3 TRBD2 TRBV19 NA TGTGCCACTAGTTGGCCCCCCTATAGCGGGAGAGGCACAGATACGCAGTATTTT CATSWPPYSGRGTDTQYF